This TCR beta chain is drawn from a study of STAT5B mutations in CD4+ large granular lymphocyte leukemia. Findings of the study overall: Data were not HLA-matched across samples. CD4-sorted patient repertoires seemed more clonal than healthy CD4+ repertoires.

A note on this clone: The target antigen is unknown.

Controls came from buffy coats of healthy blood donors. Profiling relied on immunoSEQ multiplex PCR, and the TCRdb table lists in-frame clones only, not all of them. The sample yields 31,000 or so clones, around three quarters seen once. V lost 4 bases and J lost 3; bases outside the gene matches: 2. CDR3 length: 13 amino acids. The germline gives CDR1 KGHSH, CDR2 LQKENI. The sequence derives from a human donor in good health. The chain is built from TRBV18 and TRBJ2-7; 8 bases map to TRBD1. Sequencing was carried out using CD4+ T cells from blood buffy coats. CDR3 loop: CASSRGQGYEQYF. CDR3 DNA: TGTGCCAGCTCACGAGGACAGGGCTACGAGCAGTACTTC.